The 20 T cell receptor beta chains given below trace back to one sample, sequenced in a study of shared clonotypes between healthy human individuals. Sequenced by immunoSEQ multiplex PCR; TCRdb stores in-frame clones only, minus some. Among approximately 470,000 clones, around 80% were seen once, and the ten largest hold 9.5% to 15%. Sequencing input: PBMCs. The receptors were gathered from a woman between 35 and 50 years old in good health. Some clones in this sample may be carry-over from other donors' samples.

V and J are TRBV10-3 and TRBJ2-5; TRBD1 matches 9 bases. V was pared by 8 bases and J by 5 bases, with 9 bases of the junction left unmatched. Germline lookup yields CDR1 ENHRY and CDR2 SYGVKD. CDR3 length: 14 residues. The CDR3 sequence is CAIGGDREVETQYF. The CDR3 nucleotides are TGTGCCATCGGCGGGGACAGGGAGGTCGAGACCCAGTACTTC.

As regards this clone: With a much larger clone just one base away, this may be a read error. V is TRBV7-3 and J is TRBJ1-1, with a possible D match to TRBD1 (5 bases). CDR3 size: 14 residues. Trimming stripped 2 bases from V and 1 base from J, with 8 bases between. The germline V gene encodes CDR1 SGHTA and CDR2 FQGTGA. Here the CDR3 DNA reads TGTGCCAGCAGCTTAGGGGCAGGGAACACTGAAGCTTTCTTT. Protein: CASSLGAGNTEAFF.

This chain links TRBV5-4 with TRBJ1-4; 7 bases match TRBD1. Germline V gene data show CDR1 as SGHNT and CDR2 as YYREEE (reference sequence). CDR3 size: 15 residues. V shed 2 bases, J shed 4 bases, and the junction held 5 bases outside the gene matches. The CDR3 loop reads CASSLPGQLNEKLFF. As DNA, the CDR3 is TGTGCCAGCAGCTTACCGGGACAGCTTAATGAAAAACTGTTTTTT.

This clone was counted only a few times. In nucleotides, the CDR3 is TGTGCCAGCAGCTCCACCCCTCTAGCGGGAAGACGCGGCGGGGAGCTGTTTTTT. Its translation is CASSSTPLAGRRGGELFF. The chain has TRBV11-2 and TRBJ2-2; TRBD2 matches 9 bases. The CDR3 runs to 18 residues. Looked up from germline, CDR1 is SGHAT and CDR2 is FQNNGV. The V segment lost 4 bases and the J segment 7 bases; nucleotides outside the gene matches: 16.

This chain uses TRBV4-1 with TRBJ2-5; D unclear. This CDR3 region has 16 residues. CDR1 MGHRA and CDR2 YSYEKL come from the germline V gene. The V end was cut by 4 bases, the J end by 3 bases, with 18 bases between. This CDR3 is CASSPQLAGPKETQYF. The CDR3 region has the DNA TGCGCCAGCAGCCCACAACTGGCAGGACCGAAAGAGACCCAGTACTTC.

CDR3 loop: CASSYFPVLNEKLFF. DNA of the CDR3: TGTGCCAGCAGCTACTTTCCGGTCCTTAATGAAAAACTGTTTTTT. The chain joins TRBV7-9 to TRBJ1-4; unclear D gene. Trimming stripped 4 bases from V and 4 bases from J, with 13 bases between. Looked up from germline, CDR1 is SEHNR and CDR2 is FQNEAQ (reference sequence). This CDR3 has 15 residues.

V is TRBV5-1 and J is TRBJ1-4, with a tentative D call TRBD1 (5 bases). The CDR3 has 14 amino acids. From germline, CDR1 is SGHRS and CDR2 YFSETQ. V lost 7 bases and J lost 2, with 12 bases in between. The CDR3 region has the DNA TGCGCCAGCTCCGTGGGGGGGACTAATGAAAAACTGTTTTTT. This codes for CASSVGGTNEKLFF.

The chain joins TRBV9 to TRBJ2-7; 8 bases map to TRBD2. This CDR3 spans 15 amino acids. In germline, CDR1 is SGDLS, CDR2 YYNGEE. J gave up 3 bases and V 4 bases, and 9 bases lay outside the gene matches. The DNA for the CDR3 is TGTGCCAGCAGCCCCCAGCGGGAGCCAATCTACGAGCAGTACTTC. As protein: CASSPQREPIYEQYF.

The chain is built from TRBV5-6 and TRBJ2-7; D may be TRBD1 (6 bases). The CDR3 extends over 15 amino acids. The V gene's germline CDR1 is SGHDT and CDR2 YYEEEE. V was trimmed by 8 bases and J by 5 bases, leaving 23 bases between them. The CDR3 nucleotides are TGTGCCAGTCTGGCCTTAGGGCAGGGGAAGGACGAGCAGTACTTC. This translates into CASLALGQGKDEQYF.

This clone was found once. The rearrangement joins TRBV7-8 to TRBJ2-1, with 8 bases fitting TRBD2. The trim removed 3 bases at V and 5 bases at J, leaving 15 bases unmatched. The CDR3 has 18 residues. The germline V gene encodes CDR1 SGHVS and CDR2 FQNEAQ. The CDR3 region is CASSLFSLIAGSHNEQFF. The CDR3 nucleotides are TGTGCCAGCAGCTTGTTCAGCCTCATAGCGGGATCCCACAATGAGCAGTTCTTC.

The chain links TRBV27 to TRBJ1-5; D is possibly TRBD1 (5 bases). The CDR3 loop spans 14 amino acids. Germline V gene lookup returns CDR1 MNHEY and CDR2 SMNVEV (reference sequence). V dropped 0 bases and J dropped 6 bases, with 9 bases sitting between them. Written as DNA, the CDR3 is TGTGCCAGCAGTTTATCGCAGGGTTCTCAGCCCCAGCATTTT. This translates into CASSLSQGSQPQHF.

J is TRBJ2-1 and V is TRBV27, with 7 bases fitting TRBD1. CDR1 and CDR2 (germline): MNHEY, SMNVEV (reference sequence). CDR3 length: 18 residues. V lost 6 bases, J lost 5 bases, and 19 bases stayed unmatched. DNA for the CDR3: TGTGCCAGCAGACTTACCTTATACCGGGACAGCCAAAACAATGAGCAGTTCTTC. Protein sequence: CASRLTLYRDSQNNEQFF.

This rearrangement joins TRBV30 to TRBJ2-5; D is possibly TRBD2 (6 bases). There are 13 residues in the CDR3. Trimming shortened V by 0 bases and J by 13 bases, and 18 bases separated the two germline ends. Germline V gives CDR1 GTSNPN, CDR2 SVGIG (reference sequence). The CDR3 spells CAWSVSQGGSPYF. The CDR3 DNA is TGTGCCTGGAGTGTAAGTCAGGGAGGTTCCCCGTACTTC.

The rearrangement uses TRBV9 and TRBJ2-2, with D possibly matching TRBD2 (6 bases). This CDR3 is built from 17 residues. V lost 0 bases and J 0 bases, leaving 12 bases between the germline ends. The germline V gene encodes CDR1 SGDLS and CDR2 YYNGEE. Written as DNA, the CDR3 is TGTGCCAGCAGCGTAGGGACTGGCGGGACGAACACCGGGGAGCTGTTTTTT. Translation gives CASSVGTGGTNTGELFF.

In regard to this clone: The junction and the germline gene differ at one end; a read error may be behind it. The V call is TRBV6-5, the J call TRBJ1-1; D ambiguous. CDR3 length: 14 residues. Germline values: CDR1 MNHEY, CDR2 SVGAGI. The CDR3 loop is CAGSSTVPRGEAFF. CDR3 sequence (DNA): TGTGCCGGCAGCTCTACAGTTCCCCGGGGTGAAGCTTTCTTT.

The chain recombines TRBV7-9 with TRBJ1-2; D is unresolved. The germline V and J ends were trimmed by 2 bases and 6 bases, with 16 bases remaining between them. Germline V gene lookup returns CDR1 SEHNR and CDR2 FQNEAQ (reference sequence). CDR3 length equals 15 residues. The CDR3 bases are TGTGCCAGCAGCTTAATAGGTATTGAGAAGGATGGCTACACCTTC. It is translated as CASSLIGIEKDGYTF.

In DNA form, the CDR3 reads TGTGCCAGTAGTCTCCAAAGTCATATGAACACTGAAGCTTTCTTT. It codes for CASSLQSHMNTEAFF. The chain combines TRBV19 with TRBJ1-1, with D unresolved. With 5 bases removed from V and 0 bases from J, the gap between germline ends came to 13 bases. There are 15 residues in the CDR3. Germline CDR1 and CDR2: LNHDA and SQIVND (reference sequence).

The chain uses TRBV7-3 and TRBJ2-3; D possibly corresponds to TRBD2 (5 bases). CDR3 length: 14 residues. Trimming removed 1 base from V and 2 bases from J, with 7 bases in between. Germline-derived CDR1 and CDR2 are SGHTA and FQGTGA. The CDR3 DNA reads TGTGCCAGCAGCTTAAGCGGGCCCACAGATACGCAGTATTTT. Encoded protein: CASSLSGPTDTQYF.

The chain has TRBV4-1 and TRBJ2-7; the match to TRBD1 covers 7 bases. This CDR3 spans 15 amino acids. V trimming: 3 bases; J trimming: 0 bases; junction bases outside the gene matches: 5. CDR1 is MGHRA and CDR2 is YSYEKL in the germline V gene. The chain's CDR3 is CASSHQQGPSYEQYF. The CDR3 coding sequence is TGCGCCAGCAGCCACCAACAGGGGCCCTCCTACGAGCAGTACTTC.

The rearrangement joins TRBV7-2 to TRBJ2-2; D uncertain. The CDR3 covers 15 residues. Deletions cut 1 base from V and 3 bases from J, with 9 bases between. CDR1 SGHTA and CDR2 FQGNSA come from the germline V gene. The DNA for the CDR3 is TGTGCCAGCAGCTTAGAGCCCAGATACACCGGGGAGCTGTTTTTT. It specifies CASSLEPRYTGELFF.